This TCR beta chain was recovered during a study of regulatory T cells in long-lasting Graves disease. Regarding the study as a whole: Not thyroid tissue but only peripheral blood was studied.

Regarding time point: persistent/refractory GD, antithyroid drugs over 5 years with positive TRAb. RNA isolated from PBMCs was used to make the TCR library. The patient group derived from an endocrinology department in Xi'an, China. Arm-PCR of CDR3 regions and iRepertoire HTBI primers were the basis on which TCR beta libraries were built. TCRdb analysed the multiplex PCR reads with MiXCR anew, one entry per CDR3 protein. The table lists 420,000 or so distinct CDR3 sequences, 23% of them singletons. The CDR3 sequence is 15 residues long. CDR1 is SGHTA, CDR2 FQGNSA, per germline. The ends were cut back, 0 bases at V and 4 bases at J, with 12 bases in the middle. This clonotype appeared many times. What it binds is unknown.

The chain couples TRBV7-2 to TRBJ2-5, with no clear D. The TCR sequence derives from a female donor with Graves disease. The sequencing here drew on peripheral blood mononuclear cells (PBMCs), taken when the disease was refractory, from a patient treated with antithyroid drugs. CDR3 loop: CASSLARIGLETQYF. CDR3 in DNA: TGTGCCAGCAGCTTAGCGAGAATAGGGTTAGAGACCCAGTACTTC. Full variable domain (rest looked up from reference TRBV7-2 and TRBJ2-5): GAGVSQSPSNKVTEKGKDVELRCDPISGHTALYWYRQSLGQGLEFLIYFQGNSAPDKSGLPSDRFSAERTGGSVSTLTIQRTQQEDSAVYLCASSLARIGLETQYFGPGTRLLVL.